This T cell receptor beta chain emerged from a study of blood T cells in healthy people across ages. A word on this clonotype: Its matching antigen is unknown.

The V gene's germline CDR1 is MNHEY and CDR2 SVGEGT. This CDR3 is 12 amino acids long. Trimming shortened V by 6 bases and J by 8 bases, and 13 bases separated the two germline ends. Study-level findings and limits: Fewer expanded clones and more diversity marked long-lived versus aged donors.

A J-beta primer mix and a sample-barcoded 5' primer were used in a second PCR of roughly 7 to 12 cycles. TCRdb re-analysed the 5' RACE reads in MiXCR, keeping a single row per CDR3 protein. The profile covers 550,000 to 600,000 distinct CDR3 sequences, with roughly 43% appearing a single time and around 23% taken by the ten largest. Sample: blood. This clonotype originated in a man older than 75 in good health. The chain carries TRBV6-2 or TRBV6-3 and TRBJ1-2; maybe TRBD1 (5 bases). CDR3 in amino acids: CASSPGPLGYTF. The CDR3 coding sequence is TGTGCCAGCAGCCCGGGGCCCCTGGGCTACACCTTC.